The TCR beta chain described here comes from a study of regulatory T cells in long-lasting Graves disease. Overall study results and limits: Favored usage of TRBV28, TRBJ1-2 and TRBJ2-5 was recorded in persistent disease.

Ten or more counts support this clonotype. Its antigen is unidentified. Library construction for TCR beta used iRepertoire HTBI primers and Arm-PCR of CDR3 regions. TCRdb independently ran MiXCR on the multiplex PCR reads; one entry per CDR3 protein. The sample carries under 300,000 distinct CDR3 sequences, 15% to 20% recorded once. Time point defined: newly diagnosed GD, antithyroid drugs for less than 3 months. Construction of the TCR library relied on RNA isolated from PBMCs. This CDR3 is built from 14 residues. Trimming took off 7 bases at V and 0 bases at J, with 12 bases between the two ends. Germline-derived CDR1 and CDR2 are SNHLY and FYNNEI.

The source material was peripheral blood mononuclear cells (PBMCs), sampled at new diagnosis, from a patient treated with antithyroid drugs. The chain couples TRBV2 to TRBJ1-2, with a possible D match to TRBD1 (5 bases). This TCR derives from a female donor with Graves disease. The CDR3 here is CASMTVRSNYGYTF. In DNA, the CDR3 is TGTGCCAGCATGACAGTAAGATCTAACTATGGCTACACCTTC.